This entry is about one TCR beta chain. This clonotype appeared many times. The antigen this receptor binds is unknown. No base quality values were provided; no much bigger clone lies one nucleotide off. Library prep was done by PCR. Sequencing used an Illumina HiSeq 2500. TCR libraries were prepared with molecular barcoding, using unique molecular identifiers to normalize TCRbeta repertoire quantification. TCRdb applied fastp at Q25 and MiXCR to the public reads, then kept only in-frame beta chains. Rows are combined by CDR3 protein, so each entry shows the most common genes and DNA. The sample table lists 130,000 to 150,000 distinct CDR3 sequences, around 10% of them with a count of one. The top ten clonotypes cover 15% to 20% of the sample. This sample stems from a study of T-cell reconstitution after alpha-beta-depleted transplantation in children (dated by TCRdb to about 2016). About the full investigation: Using TCR repertoire profiling, the study quantitatively followed how T-cell immune reconstitution unfolded in children after TCRalphabeta/CD19-depleted allogeneic hematopoietic cell transplantation.

Unmatched junction bases come to 15, with V trimmed by 10 bases and J by 7 bases. The germline V gene yields ENHRY for CDR1 and SYGVKD for CDR2. Reading from cysteine to phenylalanine, the CDR3 counts 15 amino acids. Only the CDR3 portion is preserved as DNA: 45 bases, with reading frame beginning at the first base. In the paper's terms, the treatment or condition label means: allogeneic hematopoietic cell transplantation with graft depleted of TCRalphabeta T cells and CD19 B cells. TCRalphabeta/CD19-depleted allogeneic hematopoietic cell grafts were given to the transplant recipients, all of whom were children. General findings and caveats noted by the study authors: The apparently early alphabetaT-cell count recovery about two months after transplant was reportedly dependent on only several hundred rapidly expanded clones derived from non-depleted graft cells. Hyperexpanded clone frequencies declined over subsequent months; after one year, T-cell counts and TCRbeta diversity were mostly attributed to newly produced T cells. In some patients, the high TCRbeta diversity seen at day 60 was put down to recipient T cells and intrathymic progenitors that had survived conditioning.

This receptor was identified in a female patient aged 2-10 years who had a stem cell transplant for congenital amegakaryocytic thrombocytopenia, so the T cells may come from the graft donor. The sample was PBMCs, mostly from graft donor cells, taken 180 days after TCRalphabeta/CD19-depleted stem cell transplant. Recombination joined TRBV10-3 with TRBJ2-1; 8 junctional bases match TRBD1. The CDR3 region: CATSSFQGAQNEQFF. The nucleotides read TGTGCCACCTCCTCATTCCAGGGGGCGCAGAATGAGCAGTTCTTC.